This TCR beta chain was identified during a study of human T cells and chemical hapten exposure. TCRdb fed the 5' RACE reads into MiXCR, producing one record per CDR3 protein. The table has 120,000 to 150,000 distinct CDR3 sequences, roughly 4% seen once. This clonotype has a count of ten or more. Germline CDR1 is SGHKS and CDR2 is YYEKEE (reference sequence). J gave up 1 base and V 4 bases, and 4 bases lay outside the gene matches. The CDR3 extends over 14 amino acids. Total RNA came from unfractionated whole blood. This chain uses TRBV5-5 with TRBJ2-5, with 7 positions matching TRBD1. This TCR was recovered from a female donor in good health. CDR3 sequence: CASSTQGTQETQYF. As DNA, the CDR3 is TGTGCCAGCAGCACACAGGGGACCCAAGAGACCCAGTACTTC.